The rows below give T cell receptor beta chains drawn from one sample of a study of post-analysis software for immune sequencing data. TCRdb called the PCR reads again in MiXCR, with one record for every CDR3 protein. The top ten hold approximately 3% of the sample, which has about 190,000 distinct CDR3 sequences, 29% seen once. Sequenced input: blood. The receptor source for this set is a girl aged 2-17 years with multiple sclerosis. The CDR3 runs from the conserved cysteine through the conserved F or W. The order of the fields is clone size, V gene, D gene, J gene, CDR3 DNA, CDR3 protein. The D gene is left open where the match is weak. Rows may omit the clone size; those that give it use once, few, many or a size class.

clone_size: many
v_call: TRBV20-1
d_call: TRBD1
j_call: TRBJ2-4
cdr3_nt: TGCAGTGCTAGAAGACAGGGGGGGACGGACATTCAGTACTTC
cdr3_aa: CSARRQGGTDIQYF

clone_size: -
v_call: TRBV12-3/TRBV12-4
d_call: -
j_call: TRBJ2-1
cdr3_nt: TGTGCCAGCAGTCCCCATGTCCTCTGGGACTTTAGAGGCAACGAGCAGTTCTTC
cdr3_aa: CASSPHVLWDFRGNEQFF

clone_size: few
v_call: TRBV5-1
d_call: -
j_call: TRBJ1-1
cdr3_nt: TGCGCCAGCAGCTTGAAAGGGGGAAGGGACACTGAAGCTTTCTTT
cdr3_aa: CASSLKGGRDTEAFF

clone_size: few
v_call: TRBV7-2
d_call: -
j_call: TRBJ2-1
cdr3_nt: TGTGCCAGCAGCTTAGGGTATTACAATGAGCAGTTCTTC
cdr3_aa: CASSLGYYNEQFF

clone_size: -
v_call: TRBV20-1
d_call: -
j_call: TRBJ1-5
cdr3_nt: TGCAGTGCTAGAGATCAGTGGGGGGGCAATCAGCCCCAGCATTTT
cdr3_aa: CSARDQWGGNQPQHF

clone_size: once
v_call: TRBV29-1
d_call: TRBD1
j_call: TRBJ1-4
cdr3_nt: TGCGGCGTTTCCGAGACAGGGGCCTCTAATGAAAAACTGTTTTTT
cdr3_aa: CGVSETGASNEKLFF

clone_size: many
v_call: TRBV7-9
d_call: -
j_call: TRBJ2-5
cdr3_nt: TGTGCCAGCAGCCCCCCGGGTGCGTCCGGCGTAGAGACCCAGTACTTC
cdr3_aa: CASSPPGASGVETQYF

clone_size: many
v_call: TRBV6-5
d_call: -
j_call: TRBJ2-3
cdr3_nt: TGTGCCAGCAGTTACGCAGATACGCAGTATTTT
cdr3_aa: CASSYADTQYF

clone_size: -
v_call: TRBV27
d_call: -
j_call: TRBJ2-1
cdr3_nt: TGTGCCAGCAGTTTGTATGAGAGGGCGCATGAGCAGTTCTTC
cdr3_aa: CASSLYERAHEQFF

clone_size: many
v_call: TRBV4-1
d_call: -
j_call: TRBJ2-7
cdr3_nt: TGCGCCAGCAGCCAACAAGATTCTTCGACAGGCAACTCCTACGAGCAGTACTTC
cdr3_aa: CASSQQDSSTGNSYEQYF

clone_size: many
v_call: TRBV7-9
d_call: -
j_call: TRBJ2-1
cdr3_nt: TGTGCCAGCAGCGATCGAATCGGACGTGAGCAGTTCTTC
cdr3_aa: CASSDRIGREQFF

clone_size: few
v_call: TRBV13
d_call: -
j_call: TRBJ1-2
cdr3_nt: TGTGCCAGCAGCCCTCCGGGGGGCTACACCTTC
cdr3_aa: CASSPPGGYTF

clone_size: -
v_call: TRBV7-2
d_call: -
j_call: TRBJ2-7
cdr3_nt: TGTGCCAGCAGCCCCAAGTTCGCTTACGAGCAGTACTTC
cdr3_aa: CASSPKFAYEQYF

clone_size: many
v_call: TRBV5-1
d_call: TRBD1
j_call: TRBJ2-7
cdr3_nt: TGCGCCAGCAGCTCACAGGGGTCCTCGGGAGAGCAGTACTTC
cdr3_aa: CASSSQGSSGEQYF

clone_size: once
v_call: TRBV20-1
d_call: TRBD2
j_call: TRBJ2-7
cdr3_nt: TGCAGTGCTCAGACTAGCACCCACTACGAGCAGTACTTC
cdr3_aa: CSAQTSTHYEQYF

clone_size: -
v_call: TRBV11-2
d_call: -
j_call: TRBJ2-3
cdr3_nt: TGTGCCAGCAGCTTATTCGAGGCAGATACGCAGTATTTT
cdr3_aa: CASSLFEADTQYF

clone_size: -
v_call: TRBV5-1
d_call: TRBD2
j_call: TRBJ2-7
cdr3_nt: TGCGCCAGCAGCGTTATAGCGGGAGGCCCCTACAATGAGCAGTACTTC
cdr3_aa: CASSVIAGGPYNEQYF

clone_size: many
v_call: TRBV28
d_call: -
j_call: TRBJ2-7
cdr3_nt: TGTGCCAGCCACGGTCCCACCTACGAGCAGTACTTC
cdr3_aa: CASHGPTYEQYF

clone_size: -
v_call: TRBV5-1
d_call: TRBD2
j_call: TRBJ2-3
cdr3_nt: TGCGCCAGCCGAAGACAGCCCCCGGGACTAGCGGGGGGCACAGATACGCAGTATTTT
cdr3_aa: CASRRQPPGLAGGTDTQYF

clone_size: -
v_call: TRBV5-1
d_call: -
j_call: TRBJ2-2
cdr3_nt: TGCGCCAGCAGCCCTTCTTGGACCGGGGAGCTGTTTTTT
cdr3_aa: CASSPSWTGELFF

clone_size: -
v_call: TRBV3-1
d_call: -
j_call: TRBJ2-7
cdr3_nt: TGTGCCAGCAGCCCCCCCGGGGGCTCCCACGAGCAGTACTTC
cdr3_aa: CASSPPGGSHEQYF

clone_size: many
v_call: TRBV7-2
d_call: -
j_call: TRBJ2-7
cdr3_nt: TGTGCCAGCAGCCGCTCAGGGGACTACGAGCAGTACTTC
cdr3_aa: CASSRSGDYEQYF